This TCR beta chain was identified during a study of Ad26.COV2.S vaccination and SARS-CoV-2 variants. Study-level background: Ad26.COV2.S was injected intramuscularly once or twice, 56 days apart. The study's findings and limits: Participants given vaccine showed non-spike TCR breadth similar to that of placebo recipients. TCR breadth and depth estimates may have understated total T cell responses.

As for this clone: Its antigen is currently unknown.

Generated by immunoSEQ multiplex PCR, the TCRdb table keeps only in-frame clones and is missing some. The top ten clones hold 10% to 15% of a sample with hundreds of thousands of clones, approximately 92% of them seen once. Described treatment: approximately 18 received Ad26.COV2.S at low or high dose, single or two shots; about 5 received placebo; per-sample allocation not given. All samples were drawn on day 63, counting from the first vaccine or placebo injection. In the vaccine, an Ad26 vector expressed the SARS-CoV-2 spike of the Wuhan strain. The V end lost 1 base, the J end lost 6 bases, and 7 bases lay between the germline ends. Germline V lookup: CDR1 GTSNPN, CDR2 SVGIG (reference sequence). The CDR3 covers 12 residues.

The V call is TRBV30, the J call TRBJ2-4; D not resolved. The material was peripheral blood, obtained in a trial of Ad26.COV2.S vaccine versus placebo. This sequence was found in a person aged 18-65 years who received the Ad26.COV2.S COVID-19 vaccine or a placebo. CDR3 nucleotides: TGTGCCTGGAGTGGTAGTCCAAACATTCAGTACTTC. Its protein product is CAWSGSPNIQYF.